Given below is one T cell receptor beta chain in context. This CDR3 has 14 residues. Germline V gene lookup returns CDR1 SGDLS and CDR2 YYNGEE. Trimming took 1 base from V and 5 from J, leaving 12 bases between them. 13 Jbeta primers and 60 Vbeta primers were used for the PCR. Measured with immunoSEQ multiplex PCR; TCRdb has only the in-frame clones, and not every one. The table lists about 110,000 clones, 65% to 80% of them singletons. This record comes from a study of cytomegalovirus exposure and HLA in healthy donors. This TCR came from a female donor in good health and CMV-seropositive. Sample: PBMCs. This chain uses TRBV9 with TRBJ2-5, with D perhaps matching TRBD2 (7 bases). CDR3 nucleotides: TGTGCCAGCAGCGTAAGGGGGGAGGGGGAGACCCAGTACTTC. Its translation: CASSVRGEGETQYF.